Shown below are 7 T cell receptor beta chains from a single sample sequenced in a study of shared clonotypes between healthy human individuals. Data came from immunoSEQ multiplex PCR; TCRdb stores just in-frame clones and leaves some out. Here the sample spans 2,500,000 or so clones, approximately 94% being singletons. Sequencing was done on a sample of naive CD4+ T cells sorted from blood. Regarding subset: CD45RA+ positively selected. All receptors come from a man in his late teens or twenties in good health.

The V gene is TRBV2, the J gene TRBJ2-7, with D tentatively TRBD1 (6 bases). The germline gives CDR1 SNHLY, CDR2 FYNNEI. The V end lost 4 bases, the J end lost 6 bases, and 16 bases lay between the germline ends. The CDR3 runs to 14 residues. The CDR3 loop reads CASSVGRGLSEQYF. The CDR3, as DNA: TGTGCCAGCAGTGTCGGCAGGGGCTTATCCGAGCAGTACTTC.

V usage is TRBV7-9 and J usage is TRBJ2-1; D is uncertain. The germline V gene has CDR1 SEHNR and CDR2 FQNEAQ (reference sequence). With 0 bases removed from V and 0 bases from J, the gap between germline ends came to 12 bases. The CDR3 spans 17 residues. Written as DNA, the CDR3 is TGTGCCAGCAGCTTAGCTCGGGCGGCCAGCTCCTACAATGAGCAGTTCTTC. This gives the protein CASSLARAASSYNEQFF.

Worth noting for this clone: At the DNA level, this CDR3 is encoded by other sequences in the same sample as well. This chain uses TRBV6-1 with TRBJ2-7, with 7 bases matching TRBD1. The CDR3 is made up of 15 amino acids. The trim removed 2 bases at V and 1 base at J, leaving 5 bases unmatched. Germline V lookup: CDR1 MNHNS, CDR2 SASEGT. DNA for the CDR3: TGTGCCAGCAGTGAACCAGGACAGGTGTCCTACGAGCAGTACTTC. It encodes CASSEPGQVSYEQYF.

The CDR3 DNA reads as TGCGCCAGCAGCCAAGAAGAAAGGGGATCCTATGGCTACACCTTC. Translating it yields CASSQEERGSYGYTF. The V call is TRBV4-1, the J call TRBJ1-2; D possibly corresponds to TRBD1 (5 bases). The CDR3 runs to 15 residues. The germline CDR1 and CDR2 sequences are MGHRA and YSYEKL. Trimming took off 0 bases at V and 4 bases at J, with 12 bases between the two ends.

The chain recombines TRBV11-3 with TRBJ1-1; D unresolved. Germline V gene lookup returns CDR1 SGHNT and CDR2 YENEEA. Trimming took off 0 bases at V and 2 bases at J, with 13 bases between the two ends. This CDR3 comprises 16 residues. The chain's CDR3 is CASSLDQLNRNTEAFF. The DNA for the CDR3 is TGTGCCAGCAGCTTAGATCAGCTAAATAGAAACACTGAAGCTTTCTTT.

J is TRBJ2-5 and V is TRBV19; D is possibly TRBD2 (6 bases). The CDR3 covers 10 residues. Germline V gives CDR1 LNHDA, CDR2 SQIVND (reference sequence). CDR3 in amino acids: CLEGQETQYF. The CDR3 bases are TGTTTGGAGGGCCAAGAGACCCAGTACTTC.

The table lists this clone with a few counts. The J gene is TRBJ1-1, the V gene TRBV29-1; the D is unclear. The V and J ends lost 4 bases and 13 bases respectively, with 7 bases between them. There are 8 residues in the CDR3. The germline V gene encodes CDR1 SQVTM and CDR2 ANQGSEA. In DNA form, the CDR3 reads TGCAGCGTTGGATGGGGTTTCTTT. Amino acid sequence: CSVGWGFF.